One T cell receptor (beta chain) is described in this entry. Its antigen remains unidentified. No much larger clone is present one base from it, and per-base qualities are unavailable. This entry belongs to a study of blood T cell repertoires in COVID-19 (dated by TCRdb to 2020 to 2021). About the investigation overall: ImmuneRACE Cohort 3 recovered participants were defined by two consecutive negative NP/OP PCR tests, healthcare professional clearance, or symptom resolution. A freely available public database, intended as a resource for researchers studying the immune response to SARS-CoV-2, is where the repertoires were released. Samples came from the ongoing ImmuneRACE study (first 160 participants) plus 1,254 subjects from 6 global collaborators. Where HLA class I and class II types were available, the types were taken from metadata supplied by the sample provider, not from assay-based typing. Nearly every sample came with metadata listing a de-identified subject ID, COVID-19 status, age in years and sex. The material from the prospective study consisted of cDNA or gDNA derived from T cells, B-cell-depleted T cells, or PBMCs. Samples from collaborators originated in the United States, Italy and Spain and spanned both the acute and convalescent phases of COVID-19. The dataset comprised deeply sampled blood TCRbeta repertoires from subjects exposed to, actively infected with, or recovered from COVID-19. Overall study outcomes, separate from this receptor: How much clinical and demographic metadata was included differed by source and by participant, and the metadata was provided uncurated.

The CDR3 sequence holds 16 residues, the cysteine and phenylalanine included. Of all the DNA, just the CDR3 is kept, 48 bases in frame from base 1. Trimming takes 6 bases off V and 1 base off J; junction bases not matched to a gene: 6. According to the germline V gene, CDR1 reads SNHLY and CDR2 reads FYNNEI. TCRbeta CDR3 regions were amplified from genomic DNA using the immunoSEQ Assay, a bias-controlled multiplex PCR. In the source study's methods: The number of nucleated cells in each sample was estimated by amplification of reference gene primers within the assay. To quantify the absolute abundance of each unique TCRbeta CDR3 rearrangement, sequence reads were collapsed and filtered. For each sample, productive Simpson clonality was calculated as the square root of Simpson's diversity index across productive rearrangements. The clones in this table, taken by TCRdb from immuneACCESS, are in-frame only. Not every clone is retained; where verified, under half of the shortfall comes from an unresolved V gene, and the cause of the rest is unknown. V, J and clone size reflect that table, while D and trimming were determined from the DNA. Across this sample there are approximately 210,000 clones, with around 86% seen only once. The biggest ten clones account for around 7% of the sample.

Participants in the prospective study were aged 18 to 89 years, lived in about two dozen United States geographic areas, and enrolled through a virtual design. Cohort assignment in the prospective study relied on participant-reported clinical history from a screening survey and a study questionnaire. In the prospective study, whole blood, serum and a nasopharyngeal or oropharyngeal swab were collected from each participant by mobile phlebotomists. Over a roughly two-month period, participants in the prospective study had the option of providing additional blood draws and questionnaires. Before DNA extraction, prospective study blood samples were shipped either frozen or at room temperature.

The chain links TRBV2 with TRBJ2-2; the junction holds 9 bases that match TRBD2. This sequence was found in a man aged 25 to 45 in a cohort exposed to, infected with or recovered from COVID-19 (not recorded which). The sample consisted of PBMCs or T cells enriched from blood (not recorded which). The DNA is TGTGCCAGCAGGCGACTAGCGGACCTGAACACCGGGGAGCTGTTTTTT. This encodes CASRRLADLNTGELFF.